The 8 T cell receptor beta chains reported below all come from one sample, sequenced in a study of blood T cell repertoires in COVID-19. Method: immunoSEQ multiplex PCR; TCRdb's copy keeps in-frame clones and lacks some. The sample includes some 98,000 clones, approximately 80% of them seen just once. Material for sequencing was peripheral blood. The receptors stem from a human donor in a cohort sampled during active COVID-19.

The chain employs TRBV2 and TRBJ2-1; 14 positions match TRBD2. The CDR3 sequence is 15 residues long. Germline CDR1 is SNHLY and CDR2 is FYNNEI. The V gene end was trimmed by 4 bases and the J gene end by 12 bases; junction bases not matched to a gene: 8. The CDR3 loop is CASSAGTSGRLLQFF. CDR3 sequence (DNA): TGTGCCAGCAGTGCCGGGACTAGCGGGAGACTGTTGCAGTTCTTC. Based on the CDR3 plus reference TRBV2 and TRBJ2-1, the full variable domain is EPEVTQTPSHQVTQMGQEVILRCVPISNHLYFYWYRQILGQKVEFLVSFYNNEISEKSEIFDDQFSVERPDGSNFTLKIRSTKLEDSAMYFCASSAGTSGRLLQFFGPGTRLTVL.

The chain uses TRBV18 and TRBJ1-1; D may be TRBD1 (6 bases). Germline CDR1 is KGHSH and CDR2 is LQKENI. The V and J ends lost 6 bases and 1 base respectively, with 15 bases between them. This CDR3 has 15 amino acids. The DNA of the CDR3 is TGTGCCAGCTCGCAATCCGGGACAAAGAACACTGAAGCTTTCTTT. Its translation: CASSQSGTKNTEAFF.

The chain joins TRBV24-1 to TRBJ2-3; the match to TRBD2 covers 12 bases. Trimming cost V 3 bases and J 6 bases; bases outside gene matches: 9. This CDR3 region has 17 residues. Germline assignment: CDR1 KGHDR and CDR2 SFDVKD. The chain's CDR3 is CATSDPPTSGSPDTQYF. DNA for the CDR3: TGTGCCACCAGTGATCCCCCGACTAGCGGGAGTCCGGATACGCAGTATTTT.

This clone turned up a few times. The rearrangement links TRBV3-1 (or the pseudogene TRBV3-2) to TRBJ2-2; tentatively, D is TRBD1 (6 bases). Germline-derived CDR1 and CDR2 are LGHDT and YNNKEL (reference sequence). Trimming shortened V by 6 bases and J by 6 bases, and 17 bases separated the two germline ends. The CDR3 contains 15 residues. This chain's CDR3 is CASRPRRQGPGELFF. The CDR3 DNA sequence: TGTGCCAGCAGACCCAGACGGCAGGGGCCCGGGGAGCTGTTTTTT.

This chain uses TRBV5-1 with TRBJ1-1, with 11 bases lining up with TRBD1. The CDR3 totals 15 residues. The ends lost 4 bases at V and 4 bases at J; junction bases unmatched: 6. The germline gives CDR1 SGHRS, CDR2 YFSETQ. This CDR3 reads CASSSPGTGGTEAFF. The DNA of the CDR3 is TGCGCCAGCAGCAGTCCCGGGACAGGGGGCACTGAAGCTTTCTTT.

J is TRBJ2-7 and V is TRBV6-5; TRBD1 matches at 8 bases. CDR1 is MNHEY and CDR2 is SVGAGI in the germline V gene. This CDR3 spans 14 amino acids. J was trimmed by 5 bases and V by 6 bases; bases with no gene match: 9. CDR3 region: CASRQGQGSHEQYF. The CDR3 coding sequence is TGTGCCAGCAGGCAAGGACAGGGAAGCCACGAGCAGTACTTC.

The gene calls are TRBV5-5 and TRBJ1-6; D not resolved. The V end lost 0 bases, the J end lost 0 bases, and 4 bases lay between the germline ends. The CDR3 loop spans 15 amino acids. Germline CDR1 and CDR2: SGHKS and YYEKEE (reference sequence). CDR3 residues: CASSLGSSYNSPLHF. For the CDR3, the DNA is TGTGCCAGCAGCTTGGGGAGCTCCTATAATTCACCCCTCCACTTT.

This clone was counted once. The DNA for the CDR3 is TGTGCCAGTAGTATGGAGGGCAGCCGCAGAGAGCACGAGCAGTACTTC. It is translated as CASSMEGSRREHEQYF. The chain employs TRBV19 and TRBJ2-7; possible D gene TRBD2, 6 bases. Trimming stripped 3 bases from V and 5 bases from J, with 20 bases between. The CDR3 is made up of 16 amino acids. The germline CDR1 and CDR2 sequences are LNHDA and SQIVND (reference sequence). Looking up the rest from reference TRBV19 and TRBJ2-7 gives the full variable domain: DGGITQSPKYLFRKEGQNVTLSCEQNLNHDAMYWYRQDPGQGLRLIYYSQIVNDFQKGDIAEGYSVSREKKESFPLTVTSAQKNPTAFYLCASSMEGSRREHEQYFGPGTRLTVT.